This is a list of T cell receptor beta chains from one sample in a study of PD-L1 blockade in urothelial cancer. Clones were read by immunoSEQ multiplex PCR, and TCRdb kept only the in-frame ones, dropping some. The repertoire consists of 60,000 to 75,000 clones, with around 83% occurring once and the leading ten covering 9.2%. The material sequenced was PBMCs, taken around atezolizumab (anti-PD-L1) treatment. These receptor sequences come from a woman in her seventies with urothelial cancer. Each CDR3 is given with its conserved first and last residue. The D gene is left open where the match is weak. Part of the rows lack a size; the others show once, few, many or a class for expanded clones.

j_call d_call v_call clone_size cdr3_nt cdr3_aa
TRBJ2-7 - TRBV9 - TGTGCCAGCAGCGTTCAAAGCTTTCCCTACGAGCAGTACTTC CASSVQSFPYEQYF
TRBJ1-5 - TRBV19 - TGTGCCAGTAGTATTTTTTCGGGACTCTCGAGCAATCAGCCCCAGCATTTT CASSIFSGLSSNQPQHF
TRBJ2-3 - TRBV29-1 - TGCAGCGTGAGACAGTCAGATACGCAGTATTTT CSVRQSDTQYF
TRBJ2-3 - TRBV11-2 once TGTGCCAGCAGCTTAGTAGGGGGCACAGATACGCAGTATTTT CASSLVGGTDTQYF
TRBJ1-5 - TRBV10-2 few TGCGCCAGCAGCCCCGTTCTGGGCCATAGCAATCAGCCCCAGCATTTT CASSPVLGHSNQPQHF
TRBJ1-2 TRBD1 TRBV30 - TGTGCCTGGAGTCGGACAGGGGCTCGGAACTATGGCTACACCTTC CAWSRTGARNYGYTF
TRBJ1-2 TRBD1 TRBV27 - TGTGCCAGCAGTTTAGACGACAGGGGGCTGGGCGGCTACACCTTC CASSLDDRGLGGYTF
TRBJ2-2 TRBD1 TRBV5-6 few TGTGCCAGCAGCTTCGAGGGGGCTCTCACCGGGGAGCTGTTTTTT CASSFEGALTGELFF
TRBJ2-7 TRBD2 TRBV10-3 - TGTGCCATCAGTGACCCGACTAGCGTCTCCTACGAGCAGTACTTC CAISDPTSVSYEQYF
TRBJ2-6 - TRBV5-1 - TGCGCCAGCAGCTTGGAAGGGGCGTATGGGGCCAACGTCCTGACTTTC CASSLEGAYGANVLTF
TRBJ2-1 TRBD1 TRBV7-3 - TGTGCCAGCAGCTCCGGACGGACAGGGAACAATGAGCAGTTCTTC CASSSGRTGNNEQFF
TRBJ2-5 - TRBV30 - TGTGCCTGGAGTGTAGGGGGGGGCGGACAAGAGACCCAGTACTTC CAWSVGGGGQETQYF
TRBJ2-5 TRBD2 TRBV19 - TGTGCCAGTAGTAACCAGGCTAGCGGGGGGTTCCAAGAGACCCAGTACTTC CASSNQASGGFQETQYF
TRBJ2-1 - TRBV4-3 - TGCGCCAGCAGCCAAGACCCACTGAGCTCCTACAATGAGCAGTTCTTC CASSQDPLSSYNEQFF
TRBJ2-5 - TRBV9 - TGTGCCAGCAGCGTGGGTATCCGCGAGGAGCCGCAAGAGACCCAGTACTTC CASSVGIREEPQETQYF
TRBJ2-7 TRBD1 TRBV19 once TGTGCCAGTAGTATGGAACAGGGGGCCTACGAGCAGTACTTC CASSMEQGAYEQYF
TRBJ1-1 - TRBV7-2 - TGTGCCAGCAGCGTAGATTATGTCGGCGGGGCTTTCTTT CASSVDYVGGAFF
TRBJ1-1 TRBD1 TRBV7-2 once TGTGCCAGCAGCTTAGCAGTGACAGGGGTGAACACTGAAGCTTTCTTT CASSLAVTGVNTEAFF
TRBJ1-1 - TRBV6-5 - TGTGCCAGCAGGAAACAGGGAATGAACACTGAAGCTTTCTTT CASRKQGMNTEAFF
TRBJ2-7 - TRBV6-1 - TGTGCCAGCAGTAGGGGGACGGAGAGCTACGAGCAGTACTTC CASSRGTESYEQYF
TRBJ1-2 TRBD1 TRBV28 few TGTGCCAGCATCTCACTCGGGCTGAGACAGGGGGCGCAGGGCTACACCTTC CASISLGLRQGAQGYTF
TRBJ1-5 - TRBV19 - TGTGCCAGTACCCCCCGGGGGGATCAGCCCCAGCATTTT CASTPRGDQPQHF
TRBJ2-1 TRBD1 TRBV5-6 - TGTGCCAGCAGCATGGACAGGGATATATCCTACAATGAGCAGTTCTTC CASSMDRDISYNEQFF
TRBJ2-7 TRBD1 TRBV19 - TGTGCCAGTAGGCTAACCGGGACAGGGGGCTACTCCTACGAGCAGTACTTC CASRLTGTGGYSYEQYF
TRBJ1-4 - TRBV28 - TGTGCCAGCAGTGTCGGGAGCCCTGTAAATGAAAAACTGTTTTTT CASSVGSPVNEKLFF
TRBJ1-5 - TRBV7-9 - TGTGCCAGCAGCTTAGGGGGGGTGGGTACGGGTCAGCCCCAGCATTTT CASSLGGVGTGQPQHF
TRBJ2-7 TRBD2 TRBV6-5 - TGTGCCAGCAGTTACTCGACTAGCGGGATTTACGAGCAGTACTTC CASSYSTSGIYEQYF
TRBJ1-2 - TRBV7-2 - TGTGCCAGCAGCTTTGGGGGCCTGGACTATGGCTACACCTTC CASSFGGLDYGYTF
TRBJ2-2 - TRBV18 - TGTGCCAGCTCACCAGGACAGAACACCGGGGAGCTGTTTTTT CASSPGQNTGELFF
TRBJ2-5 TRBD1 TRBV7-9 - TGTGCCAGCAGCTGGATACAGGGGGCGGCGGAGACCCAGTACTTC CASSWIQGAAETQYF
TRBJ2-5 TRBD2 TRBV5-1 - TGCGCCAGCAGCTTGGCCGCGGGAGAAGAGACCCAGTACTTC CASSLAAGEETQYF
TRBJ2-3 - TRBV28 - TGTGCCAGCAGTTTATTCGGTAGCGGTAGCACAGATACGCAGTATTTT CASSLFGSGSTDTQYF
TRBJ2-3 - TRBV5-1 - TGCGCCAGCAGCTTGGCGGGATCCAGCACAGATACGCAGTATTTT CASSLAGSSTDTQYF
TRBJ1-2 - TRBV28 - TGTGCCAGCAGTTCCTTTGACGAACGGGGGGCAAGAGGCTACACCTTC CASSSFDERGARGYTF
TRBJ2-2 - TRBV7-9 - TGTGCCAGCAGCTTACAGGGGTCCCTTTCCGGGGAGCTGTTTTTT CASSLQGSLSGELFF
TRBJ1-1 TRBD1 TRBV6-5 - TGTGCCAGCAGTTACCGACAGGGAAGTGTTACTGAAGCTTTCTTT CASSYRQGSVTEAFF
TRBJ2-3 - TRBV2 once TGTGCCAGCAGTGACTGGCAGGAAGTCAACGAGTTCGACGATACGCAGTATTTT CASSDWQEVNEFDDTQYF
TRBJ2-7 - TRBV5-6 - TGTGCCAGCAGCTTCTTCACTATAAAATACGAGCAGTACTTC CASSFFTIKYEQYF
TRBJ1-1 - TRBV10-2 - TGCGCCAGCCGGGGGGGGACTGAAGCTTTCTTT CASRGGTEAFF
TRBJ1-1 - TRBV10-3 - TGTGCCATCAGGGATCGGACAACCACGAACACTGAAGCTTTCTTT CAIRDRTTTNTEAFF
TRBJ2-3 TRBD2 TRBV10-1 - TGCGCCAGCAGTCCCCTACTAGCGGGGGGGCCCGATACGCAGTATTTT CASSPLLAGGPDTQYF